These T cell receptor beta chains were read from a single sample in a study of T-cell memory formation after mild COVID-19. TCRdb used MiXCR to reprocess the 5' RACE reads, holding one entry per CDR3 protein. The sample shows around 220,000 distinct CDR3 sequences, less than 20% of them seen only once. The source material was PBMCs or a T cell subset sorted from them (not recorded which). The receptor source for this set is a man aged 18 to 29 who had mild COVID-19 (a few samples of this study predate the infection). Cell type and time point are not known. CDR3s include the opening cysteine and the closing phenylalanine or tryptophan. The order of the fields is clone size, V gene, CDR3 protein. The size of a clone is reported for some rows only, either as once, few or many, or as a class for expanded clones.

>.|TRBV7-9
CASSLKGRRNGYTF
>many|TRBV2
CASSDTRVRQPQHF
>few|TRBV11-2
CASSFLRGRRSDTIYF
>.|TRBV2
CATRTGNTGELFF
>many|TRBV7-9
CASSLWQNEKLFF
>few|TRBV19
CASTRTPILNTEAFF
>many|TRBV5-6
CASSLLSPFKHNEQFF
>few|TRBV20-1
CSATAGGLSQETQYF
>few|TRBV2
CASSDRAGPPPTAGELFF
>.|TRBV7-2
CASSLVYWAGEDGYTF
>.|TRBV10-3
CAISESGGVNTEAFF
>many|TRBV12-3/TRBV12-4
CASSLGLAGTDTQYF
>few|TRBV12-3/TRBV12-4
CASSRTYEQYF
>few|TRBV7-7
CASSSDRGNTGELFF
>few|TRBV9
CASSRDTMNTEAFF
>many|TRBV6-6
CASSYSEGAEKLFF
>.|TRBV7-2
CASSFGGGVPEAFF
>.|TRBV6-1
CASHKMTGQGFGNQPQHF
>.|TRBV4-1
CASSQRSLATNEKLFF